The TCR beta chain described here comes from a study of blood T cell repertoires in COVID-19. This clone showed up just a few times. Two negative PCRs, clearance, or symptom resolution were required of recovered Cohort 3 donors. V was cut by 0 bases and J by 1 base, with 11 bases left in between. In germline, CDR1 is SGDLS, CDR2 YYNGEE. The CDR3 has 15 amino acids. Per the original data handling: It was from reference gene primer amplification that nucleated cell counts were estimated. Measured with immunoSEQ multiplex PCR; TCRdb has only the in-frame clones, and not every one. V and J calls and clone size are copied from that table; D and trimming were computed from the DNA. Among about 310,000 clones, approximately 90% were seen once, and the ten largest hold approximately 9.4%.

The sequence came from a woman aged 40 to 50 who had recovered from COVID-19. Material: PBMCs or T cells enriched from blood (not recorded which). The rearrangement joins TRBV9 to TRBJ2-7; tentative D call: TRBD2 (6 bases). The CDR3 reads CASSVEEGTSYEQYF. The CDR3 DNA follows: TGTGCCAGCAGCGTAGAGGAGGGGACTTCCTACGAGCAGTACTTC.